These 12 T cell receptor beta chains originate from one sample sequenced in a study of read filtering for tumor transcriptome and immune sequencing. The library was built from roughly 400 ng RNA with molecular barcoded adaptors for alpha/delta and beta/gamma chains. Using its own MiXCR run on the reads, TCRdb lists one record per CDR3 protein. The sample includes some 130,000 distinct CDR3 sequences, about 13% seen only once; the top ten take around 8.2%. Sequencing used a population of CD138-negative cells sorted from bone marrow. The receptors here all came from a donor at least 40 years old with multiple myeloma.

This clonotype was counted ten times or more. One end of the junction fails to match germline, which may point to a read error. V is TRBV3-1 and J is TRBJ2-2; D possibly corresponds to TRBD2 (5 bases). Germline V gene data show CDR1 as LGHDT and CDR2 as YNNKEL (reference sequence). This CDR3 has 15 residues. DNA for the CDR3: TGTGCCAGCAGCCAAGGGCCCGCGAACACCGGGGAGCTGCTTTTT. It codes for CASSQGPANTGELLF.

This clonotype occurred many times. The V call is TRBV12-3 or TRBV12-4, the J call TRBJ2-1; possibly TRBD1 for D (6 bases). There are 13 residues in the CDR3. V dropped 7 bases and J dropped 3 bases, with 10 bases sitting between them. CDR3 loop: CASTPDSYNEQFF. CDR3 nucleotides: TGTGCCAGCACCCCGGACAGCTACAATGAGCAGTTCTTC.

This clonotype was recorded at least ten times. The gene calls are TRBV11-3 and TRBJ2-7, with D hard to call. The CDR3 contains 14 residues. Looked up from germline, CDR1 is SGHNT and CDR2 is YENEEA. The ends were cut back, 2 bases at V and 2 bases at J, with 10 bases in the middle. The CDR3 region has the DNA TGTGCCAGCAGCTTATTGGGTTCGACCTACGAGCAGTACTTC. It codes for CASSLLGSTYEQYF.

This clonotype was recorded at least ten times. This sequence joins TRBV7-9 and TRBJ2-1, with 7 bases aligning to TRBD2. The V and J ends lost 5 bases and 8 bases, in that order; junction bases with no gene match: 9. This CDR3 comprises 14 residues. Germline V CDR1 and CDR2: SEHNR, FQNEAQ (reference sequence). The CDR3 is CASSPTSARDEQFF. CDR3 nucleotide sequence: TGTGCCAGCAGCCCTACTAGCGCCCGCGATGAGCAGTTCTTC.

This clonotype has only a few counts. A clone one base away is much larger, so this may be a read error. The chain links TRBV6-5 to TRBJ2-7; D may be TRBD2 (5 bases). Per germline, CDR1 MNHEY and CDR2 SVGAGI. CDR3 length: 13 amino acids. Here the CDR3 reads CASSWPGSYGQYF. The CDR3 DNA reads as TGTGCCAGCAGTTGGCCGGGGTCCTACGGGCAGTACTTC.

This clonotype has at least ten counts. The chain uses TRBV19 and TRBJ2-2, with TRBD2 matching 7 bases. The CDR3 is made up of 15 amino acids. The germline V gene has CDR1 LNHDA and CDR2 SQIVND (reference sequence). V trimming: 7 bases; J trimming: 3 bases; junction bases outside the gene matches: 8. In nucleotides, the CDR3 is TGTGCCAGTATGGTGACTAGCAGATACACCGGGGAGCTGTTTTTT. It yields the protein CASMVTSRYTGELFF.

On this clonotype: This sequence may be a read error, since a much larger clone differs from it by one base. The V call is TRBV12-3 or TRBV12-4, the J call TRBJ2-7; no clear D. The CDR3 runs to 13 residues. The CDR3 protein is CAGSLYSPYEQYF. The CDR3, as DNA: TGTGCCGGCAGTTTGTACAGCCCCTACGAGCAGTACTTC.

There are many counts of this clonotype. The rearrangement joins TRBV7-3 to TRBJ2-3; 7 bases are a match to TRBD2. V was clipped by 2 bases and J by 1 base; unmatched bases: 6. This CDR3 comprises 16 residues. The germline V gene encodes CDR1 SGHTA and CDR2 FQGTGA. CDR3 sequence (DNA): TGTGCCAGCAGCTTACAGTCGGGAGGTGGCACAGATACGCAGTATTTT. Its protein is CASSLQSGGGTDTQYF.

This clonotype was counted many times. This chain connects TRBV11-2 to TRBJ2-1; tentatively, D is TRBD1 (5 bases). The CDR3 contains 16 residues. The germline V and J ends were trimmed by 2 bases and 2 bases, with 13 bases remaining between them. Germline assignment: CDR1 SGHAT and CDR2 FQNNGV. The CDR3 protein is CASSLPVGAAYNEQFF. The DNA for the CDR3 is TGTGCCAGCAGCTTACCCGTAGGGGCGGCCTACAATGAGCAGTTCTTC.

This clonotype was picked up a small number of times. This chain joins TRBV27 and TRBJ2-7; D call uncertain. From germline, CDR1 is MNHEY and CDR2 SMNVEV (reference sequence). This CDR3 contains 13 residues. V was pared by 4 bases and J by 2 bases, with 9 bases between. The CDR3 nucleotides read TGTGCCAGCAGTTACTCCCTCACCTACGAGCAGTACTTC. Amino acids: CASSYSLTYEQYF.

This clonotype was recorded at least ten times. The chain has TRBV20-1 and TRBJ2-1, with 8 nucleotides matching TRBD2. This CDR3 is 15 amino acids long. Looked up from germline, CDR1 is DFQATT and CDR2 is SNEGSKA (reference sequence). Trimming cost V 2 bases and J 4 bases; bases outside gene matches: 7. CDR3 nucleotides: TGCAGTGCTAGAAGAACTAGCGGAGTGTACAATGAGCAGTTCTTC. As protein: CSARRTSGVYNEQFF.

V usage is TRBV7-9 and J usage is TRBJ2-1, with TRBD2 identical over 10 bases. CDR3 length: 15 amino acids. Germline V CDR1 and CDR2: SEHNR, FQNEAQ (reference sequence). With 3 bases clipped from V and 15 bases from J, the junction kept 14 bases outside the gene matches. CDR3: CASSFASGRGYRRFF. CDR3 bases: TGTGCCAGCAGCTTTGCTAGCGGGAGAGGTTACCGACGGTTCTTC.